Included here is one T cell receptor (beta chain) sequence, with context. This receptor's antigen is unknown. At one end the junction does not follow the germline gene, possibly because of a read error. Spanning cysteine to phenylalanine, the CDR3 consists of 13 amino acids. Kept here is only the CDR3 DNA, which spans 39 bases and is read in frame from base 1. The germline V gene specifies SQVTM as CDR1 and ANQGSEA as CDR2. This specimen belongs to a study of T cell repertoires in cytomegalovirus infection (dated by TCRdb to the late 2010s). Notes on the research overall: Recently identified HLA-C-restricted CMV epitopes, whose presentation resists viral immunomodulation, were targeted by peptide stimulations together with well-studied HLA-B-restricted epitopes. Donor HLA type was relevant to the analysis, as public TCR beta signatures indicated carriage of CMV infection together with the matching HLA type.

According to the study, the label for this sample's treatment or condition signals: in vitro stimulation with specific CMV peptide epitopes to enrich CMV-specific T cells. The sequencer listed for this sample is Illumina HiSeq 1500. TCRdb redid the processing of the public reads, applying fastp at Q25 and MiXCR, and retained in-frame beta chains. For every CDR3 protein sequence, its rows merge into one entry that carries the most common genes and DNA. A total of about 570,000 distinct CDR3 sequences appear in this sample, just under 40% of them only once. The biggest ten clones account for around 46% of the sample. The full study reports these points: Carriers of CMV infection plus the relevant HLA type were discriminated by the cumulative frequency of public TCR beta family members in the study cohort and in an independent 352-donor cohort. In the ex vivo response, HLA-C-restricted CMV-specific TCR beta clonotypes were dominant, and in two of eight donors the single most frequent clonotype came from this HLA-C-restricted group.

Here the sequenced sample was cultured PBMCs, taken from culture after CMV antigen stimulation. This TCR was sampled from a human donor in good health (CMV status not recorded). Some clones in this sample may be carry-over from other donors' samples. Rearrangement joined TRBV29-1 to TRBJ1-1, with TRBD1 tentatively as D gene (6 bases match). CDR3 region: CSVVDSSNTDAFF. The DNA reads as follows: TGCAGCGTTGTGGACAGCTCGAACACTGATGCTTTCTTT.